This entry describes one TCR beta chain. Antigen: not known. Profiling relied on immunoSEQ multiplex PCR, and the TCRdb table lists in-frame clones only, not all of them. The sample holds 300,000 to 450,000 clones, around 92% seen once. The sample comes from a study of Ad26.COV2.S vaccination and SARS-CoV-2 variants. Study outcomes and limitations: The study found similar non-spike TCR breadth in vaccine and placebo recipients. Individuals receiving vaccine had higher spike-specific TCR breadth than placebo recipients did. Vaccinees reportedly had broad spike-specific CD8+ and CD4+ T cell responses.

CDR1 and CDR2 from the germline V gene are SNHLY and FYNNEI. Trimming removed 7 bases at V and 2 bases at J, with 14 bases between. The CDR3 covers 14 residues. The origin of this receptor is a human donor who had recovered from COVID-19. Sequenced material: peripheral blood, taken after recovery from COVID-19. This chain connects TRBV2 to TRBJ2-5; D is possibly TRBD1 (6 bases). In DNA, the CDR3 is TGTGCCAGCATGGCCTCGCAGGGGCAAGAGACCCAGTACTTC. Translated, it gives CASMASQGQETQYF.